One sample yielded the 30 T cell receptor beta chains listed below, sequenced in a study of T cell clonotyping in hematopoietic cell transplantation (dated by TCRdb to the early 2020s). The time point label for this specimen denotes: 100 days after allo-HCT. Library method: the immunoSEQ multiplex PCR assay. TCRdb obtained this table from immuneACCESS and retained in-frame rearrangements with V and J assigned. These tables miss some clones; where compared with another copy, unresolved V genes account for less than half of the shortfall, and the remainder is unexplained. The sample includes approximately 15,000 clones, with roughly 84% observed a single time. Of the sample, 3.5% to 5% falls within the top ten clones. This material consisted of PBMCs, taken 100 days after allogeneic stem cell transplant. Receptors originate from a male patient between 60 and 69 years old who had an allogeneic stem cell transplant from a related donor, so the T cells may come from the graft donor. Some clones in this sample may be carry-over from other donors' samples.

CDR3 DNA: TGTGCCAGCAGCTTAGGGGACGGCGGGACCTACGAGCAGTACTTC. Translation gives CASSLGDGGTYEQYF. This chain uses TRBV7-9 with TRBJ2-7; D might be TRBD2 (6 bases). The CDR3 consists of 15 residues. Germline V lookup: CDR1 SEHNR, CDR2 FQNEAQ (reference sequence). The V and J ends lost 1 base and 2 bases respectively, with 12 bases between them.

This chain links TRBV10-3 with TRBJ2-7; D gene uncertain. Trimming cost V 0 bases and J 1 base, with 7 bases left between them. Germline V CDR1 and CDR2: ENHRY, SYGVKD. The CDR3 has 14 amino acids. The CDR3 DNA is TGTGCCATCAGTGAGTCGTCAGGTTCCTACGAGCAGTACTTC. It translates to CAISESSGSYEQYF.

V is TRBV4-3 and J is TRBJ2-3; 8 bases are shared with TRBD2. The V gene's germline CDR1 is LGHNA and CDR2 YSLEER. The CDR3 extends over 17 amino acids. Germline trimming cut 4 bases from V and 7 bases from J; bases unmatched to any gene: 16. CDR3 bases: TGCGCCAGCAGCCTGAGCACCTCGGCGGGGGGTGGAAATACGCAGTATTTT. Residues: CASSLSTSAGGGNTQYF.

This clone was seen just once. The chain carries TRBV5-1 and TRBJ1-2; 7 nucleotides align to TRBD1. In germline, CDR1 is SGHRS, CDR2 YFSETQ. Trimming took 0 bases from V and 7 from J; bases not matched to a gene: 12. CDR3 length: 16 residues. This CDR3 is CASSLDAATGESGYTF. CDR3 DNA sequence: TGCGCCAGCAGCTTGGATGCAGCTACAGGGGAGAGTGGCTACACCTTC.

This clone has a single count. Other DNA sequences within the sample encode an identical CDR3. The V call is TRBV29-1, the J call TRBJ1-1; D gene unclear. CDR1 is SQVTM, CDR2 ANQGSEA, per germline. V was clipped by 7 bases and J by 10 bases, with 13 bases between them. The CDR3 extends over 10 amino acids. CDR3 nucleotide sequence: TGCAGCGCGCAACTGGGAGTAGCTTTCTTT. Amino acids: CSAQLGVAFF. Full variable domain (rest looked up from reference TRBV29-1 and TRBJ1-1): SAVISQKPSRDICQRGTSLTIQCQVDSQVTMMFWYRQQPGQSLTLIATANQGSEATYESGFVIDKFPISRPNLTFSTLTVSNMSPEDSSIYLCSAQLGVAFFGQGTRLTVV.

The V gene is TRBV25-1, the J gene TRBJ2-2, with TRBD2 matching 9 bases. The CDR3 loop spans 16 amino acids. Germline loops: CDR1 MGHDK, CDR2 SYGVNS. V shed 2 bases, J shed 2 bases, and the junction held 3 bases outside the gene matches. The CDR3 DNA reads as TGTGCCAGCAGTGAACTAGCGGGGACCAACACCGGGGAGCTGTTTTTT. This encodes CASSELAGTNTGELFF.

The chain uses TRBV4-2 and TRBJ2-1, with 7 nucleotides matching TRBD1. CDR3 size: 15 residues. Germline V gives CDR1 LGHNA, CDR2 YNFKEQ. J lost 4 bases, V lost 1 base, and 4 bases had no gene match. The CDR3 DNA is TGTGCCAGCAGCCAAGGGGGGACAGAGTACAATGAGCAGTTCTTC. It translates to CASSQGGTEYNEQFF.

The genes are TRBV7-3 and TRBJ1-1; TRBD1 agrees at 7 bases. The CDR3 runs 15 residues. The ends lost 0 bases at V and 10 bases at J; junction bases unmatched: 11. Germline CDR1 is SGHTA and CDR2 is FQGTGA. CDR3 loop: CASSLTGQAGVGAFF. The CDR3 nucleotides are TGTGCCAGCAGCTTAACTGGACAGGCCGGAGTGGGAGCTTTCTTT.

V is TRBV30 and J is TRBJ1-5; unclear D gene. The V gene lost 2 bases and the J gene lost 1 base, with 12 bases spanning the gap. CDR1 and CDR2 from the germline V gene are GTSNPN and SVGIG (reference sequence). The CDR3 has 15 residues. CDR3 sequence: CAWSPGAGSNQPQHF. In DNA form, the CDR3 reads TGTGCCTGGAGTCCCGGAGCTGGGAGCAATCAGCCCCAGCATTTT. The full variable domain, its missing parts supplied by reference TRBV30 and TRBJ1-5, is SQTIHQWPATLVQPVGSPLSLECTVEGTSNPNLYWYRQAAGRGLQLLFYSVGIGQISSEVPQNLSASRPQDRQFILSSKKLLLSDSGFYLCAWSPGAGSNQPQHFGDGTRLSIL.

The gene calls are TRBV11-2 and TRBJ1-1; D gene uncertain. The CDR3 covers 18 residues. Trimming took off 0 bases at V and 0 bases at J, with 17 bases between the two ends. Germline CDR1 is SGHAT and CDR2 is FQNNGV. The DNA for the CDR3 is TGTGCCAGCAGCTTAGATGGGCTCTCCGTTGGGGTGAACACTGAAGCTTTCTTT. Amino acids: CASSLDGLSVGVNTEAFF.

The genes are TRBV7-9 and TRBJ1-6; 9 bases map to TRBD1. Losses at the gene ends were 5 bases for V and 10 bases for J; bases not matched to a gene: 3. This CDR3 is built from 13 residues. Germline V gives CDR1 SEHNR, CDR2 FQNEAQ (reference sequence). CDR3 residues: CASSLDRGSPLHF. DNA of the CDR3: TGTGCCAGCAGCCTGGACAGGGGCTCACCCCTCCACTTT.

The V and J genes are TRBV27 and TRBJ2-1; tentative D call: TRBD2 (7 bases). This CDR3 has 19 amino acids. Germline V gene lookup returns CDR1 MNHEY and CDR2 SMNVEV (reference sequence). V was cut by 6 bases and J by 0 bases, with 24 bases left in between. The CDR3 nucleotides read TGTGCCAGCAGCACGGCAACGGGGGGCCACTCGAGCTCCTACAATGAGCAGTTCTTC. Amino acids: CASSTATGGHSSSYNEQFF.

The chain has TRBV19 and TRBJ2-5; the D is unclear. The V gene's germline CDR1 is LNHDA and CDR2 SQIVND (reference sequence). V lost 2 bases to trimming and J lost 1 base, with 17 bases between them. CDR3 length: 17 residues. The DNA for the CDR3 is TGTGCCAGTAGTATATTGCATTCCGGAATCCCCCAAGAGACCCAGTACTTC. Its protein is CASSILHSGIPQETQYF.

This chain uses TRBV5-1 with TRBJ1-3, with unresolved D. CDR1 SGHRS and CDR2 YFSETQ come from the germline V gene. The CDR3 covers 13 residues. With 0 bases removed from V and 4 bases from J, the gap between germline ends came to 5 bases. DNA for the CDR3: TGCGCCAGCAGCTTGGGTGTCGGAAACACCATATATTTT. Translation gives CASSLGVGNTIYF.

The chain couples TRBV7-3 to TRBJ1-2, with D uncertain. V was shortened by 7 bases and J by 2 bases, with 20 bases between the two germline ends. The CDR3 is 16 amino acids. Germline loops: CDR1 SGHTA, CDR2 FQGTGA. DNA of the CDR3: TGTGCCAGCACCGCACCCCGGACCCCGCAAAACTATGGCTACACCTTC. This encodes CASTAPRTPQNYGYTF.

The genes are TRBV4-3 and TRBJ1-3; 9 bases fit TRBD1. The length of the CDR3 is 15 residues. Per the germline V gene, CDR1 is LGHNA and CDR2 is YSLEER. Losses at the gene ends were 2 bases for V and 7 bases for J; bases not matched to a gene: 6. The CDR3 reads CASSQRDRVANTIYF. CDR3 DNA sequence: TGCGCCAGCAGCCAAAGGGACAGGGTCGCTAACACCATATATTTT.

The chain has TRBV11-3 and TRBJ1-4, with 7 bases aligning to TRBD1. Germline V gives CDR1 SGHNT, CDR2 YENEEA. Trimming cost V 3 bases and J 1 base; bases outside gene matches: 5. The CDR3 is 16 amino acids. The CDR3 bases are TGTGCCAGCAGCTTCGGATACAGGGGAACTAATGAAAAACTGTTTTTT. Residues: CASSFGYRGTNEKLFF. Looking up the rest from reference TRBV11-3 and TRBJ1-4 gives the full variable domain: EAGVVQSPRYKIIEKKQPVAFWCNPISGHNTLYWYLQNLGQGPELLIRYENEEAVDDSQLPKDRFSAERLKGVDSTLKIQPAELGDSAVYLCASSFGYRGTNEKLFFGSGTQLSVL.

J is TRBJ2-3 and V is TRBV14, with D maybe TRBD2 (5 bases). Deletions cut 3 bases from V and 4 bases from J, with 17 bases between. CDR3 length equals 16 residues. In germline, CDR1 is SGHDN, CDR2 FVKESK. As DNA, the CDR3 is TGTGCCAGCAGCCATGTGGACCGGTTGGACTCAGATACGCAGTATTTT. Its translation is CASSHVDRLDSDTQYF.

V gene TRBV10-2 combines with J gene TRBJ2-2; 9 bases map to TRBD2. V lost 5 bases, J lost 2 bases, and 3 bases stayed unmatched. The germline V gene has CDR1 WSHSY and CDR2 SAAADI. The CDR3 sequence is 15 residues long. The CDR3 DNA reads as TGCGCCAGCAGTCCGACTAGCGGTAACACCGGGGAGCTGTTTTTT. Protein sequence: CASSPTSGNTGELFF.

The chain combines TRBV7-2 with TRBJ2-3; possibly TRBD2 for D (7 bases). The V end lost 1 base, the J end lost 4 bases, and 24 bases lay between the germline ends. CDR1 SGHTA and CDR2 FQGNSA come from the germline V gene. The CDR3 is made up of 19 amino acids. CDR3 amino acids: CASSLGSASGGDNADTQYF. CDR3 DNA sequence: TGTGCCAGCAGCTTAGGTAGCGCCTCGGGGGGCGATAACGCAGATACGCAGTATTTT.

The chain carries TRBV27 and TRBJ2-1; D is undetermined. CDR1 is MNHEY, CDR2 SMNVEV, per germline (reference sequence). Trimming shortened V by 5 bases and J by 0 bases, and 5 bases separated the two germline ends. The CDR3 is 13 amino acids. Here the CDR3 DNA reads TGTGCCAGCAGTCTCGACTCCTACAATGAGCAGTTCTTC. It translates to CASSLDSYNEQFF.

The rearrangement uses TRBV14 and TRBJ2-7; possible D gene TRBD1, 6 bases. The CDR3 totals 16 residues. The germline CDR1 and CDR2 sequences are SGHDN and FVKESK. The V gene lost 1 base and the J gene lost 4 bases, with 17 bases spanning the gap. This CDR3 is CASSQVSGQYWYEQYF. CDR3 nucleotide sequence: TGTGCCAGCAGCCAAGTTTCTGGACAGTATTGGTACGAGCAGTACTTC.

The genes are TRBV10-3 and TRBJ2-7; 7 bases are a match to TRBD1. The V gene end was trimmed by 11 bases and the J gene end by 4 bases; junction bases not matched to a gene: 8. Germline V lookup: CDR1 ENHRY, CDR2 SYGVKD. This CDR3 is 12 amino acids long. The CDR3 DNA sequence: TGTGCCTCACAGGGGAATACGTACGAGCAGTACTTC. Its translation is CASQGNTYEQYF.

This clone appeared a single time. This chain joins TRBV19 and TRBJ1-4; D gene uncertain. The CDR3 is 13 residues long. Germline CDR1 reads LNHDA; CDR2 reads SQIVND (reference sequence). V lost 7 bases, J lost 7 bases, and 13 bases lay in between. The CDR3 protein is CASTDLYSEKLFF. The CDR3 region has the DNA TGTGCCAGTACCGACCTTTACAGTGAAAAACTGTTTTTT. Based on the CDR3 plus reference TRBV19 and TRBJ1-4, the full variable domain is DGGITQSPKYLFRKEGQNVTLSCEQNLNHDAMYWYRQDPGQGLRLIYYSQIVNDFQKGDIAEGYSVSREKKESFPLTVTSAQKNPTAFYLCASTDLYSEKLFFGSGTQLSVL.

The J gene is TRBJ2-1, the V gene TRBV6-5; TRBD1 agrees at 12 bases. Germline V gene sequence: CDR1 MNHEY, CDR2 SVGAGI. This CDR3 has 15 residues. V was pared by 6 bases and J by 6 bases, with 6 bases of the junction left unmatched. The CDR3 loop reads CASSSGTGGSNEQFF. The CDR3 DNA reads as TGTGCCAGCAGCTCCGGGACAGGGGGCTCCAATGAGCAGTTCTTC.

Here the CDR3 reads CASRPGDDYGYTF. The CDR3 nucleotides read TGTGCCAGCAGACCAGGTGATGACTATGGCTACACCTTC. This chain uses TRBV7-3 with TRBJ1-2; D call uncertain. V was cut by 6 bases and J by 3 bases, with 11 bases left in between. The CDR3 extends over 13 amino acids. CDR1 and CDR2 (germline): SGHTA, FQGTGA.

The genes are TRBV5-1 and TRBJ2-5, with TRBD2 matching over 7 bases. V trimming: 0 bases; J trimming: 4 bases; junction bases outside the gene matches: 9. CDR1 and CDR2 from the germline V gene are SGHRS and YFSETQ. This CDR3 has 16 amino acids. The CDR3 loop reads CASSLGPPGGGETQYF. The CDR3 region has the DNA TGCGCCAGCAGCTTGGGACCCCCGGGGGGAGGAGAGACCCAGTACTTC.

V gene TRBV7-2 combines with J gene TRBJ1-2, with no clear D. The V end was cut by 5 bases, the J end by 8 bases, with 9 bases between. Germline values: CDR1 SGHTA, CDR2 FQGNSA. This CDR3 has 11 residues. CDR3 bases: TGTGCCAGCAGCCCCTATTTGGGCTACACCTTC. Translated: CASSPYLGYTF.

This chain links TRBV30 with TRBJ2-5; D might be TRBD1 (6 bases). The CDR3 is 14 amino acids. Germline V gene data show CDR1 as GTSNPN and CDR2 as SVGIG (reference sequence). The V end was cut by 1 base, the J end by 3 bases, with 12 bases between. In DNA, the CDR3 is TGTGCCTGGAGTGCAATGACAGGAAAAGAGACCCAGTACTTC. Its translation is CAWSAMTGKETQYF.

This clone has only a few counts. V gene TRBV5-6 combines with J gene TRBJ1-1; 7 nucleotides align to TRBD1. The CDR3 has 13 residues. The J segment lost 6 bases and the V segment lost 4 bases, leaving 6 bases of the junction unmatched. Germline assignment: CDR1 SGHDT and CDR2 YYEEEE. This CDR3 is CASSQGQVPEAFF. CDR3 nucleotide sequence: TGTGCCAGCAGCCAAGGACAGGTCCCTGAAGCTTTCTTT.